This is a list of T cell receptor beta chains from one sample in a study of T cell changes during pregnancy in multiple sclerosis. Sequencing was performed with immunoSEQ multiplex PCR; in TCRdb, only in-frame clones are kept and a portion is missing. The table records under 35,000 clones, 70% to 90% of them present only once. This sample comprised CD8+ T cells from peripheral blood mononuclear cells, obtained after pregnancy. Source of these receptors: a female donor with multiple sclerosis, enrolled in a pregnancy study. CDR3s include the opening cysteine and the closing phenylalanine or tryptophan. D genes are given only for firm matches. Size is stated for part of the rows, as once, few or many counts, or as a class when the clone is expanded.

clone size	D gene	V gene	J gene	CDR3 protein	CDR3 DNA
.	TRBD1	TRBV30	TRBJ2-5	CAWDRAALETQYF	TGTGCCTGGGACAGGGCGGCGCTGGAGACCCAGTACTTC
.	.	TRBV10-2	TRBJ1-4	CASSPDNWSNEKLFF	TGCGCCAGCAGCCCGGATAATTGGAGTAATGAAAAACTGTTTTTT
.	.	TRBV7-9	TRBJ1-6	CASSLVGPNSPLHF	TGTGCCAGCAGCTTAGTTGGCCCAAATTCACCCCTCCACTTT
.	TRBD2	TRBV6-1	TRBJ2-1	CASSEDAGGFNEQFF	TGTGCCAGCAGTGAAGATGCGGGGGGGTTCAATGAGCAGTTCTTC
.	.	TRBV10-2	TRBJ2-1	CASSEDWSYNEQFF	TGCGCCAGCAGTGAGGACTGGTCCTACAATGAGCAGTTCTTC
.	.	TRBV5-1	TRBJ2-7	CASSLLQGVRNEQYF	TGCGCCAGCAGCTTGCTTCAGGGTGTAAGGAACGAGCAGTACTTC
.	.	TRBV7-2	TRBJ2-5	CASSVRDLEYF	TGTGCCAGCAGCGTCCGGGACTTGGAGTACTTC
.	.	TRBV28	TRBJ2-3	CASNPIQQGTDTQYF	TGTGCCAGCAACCCCATACAACAGGGAACAGATACGCAGTATTTT
.	TRBD2	TRBV27	TRBJ2-3	CASRPSLGLRLAGGGDTQYF	TGTGCCAGCAGGCCCTCCCTTGGACTACGACTAGCGGGGGGCGGAGATACGCAGTATTTT
few	TRBD2	TRBV15	TRBJ2-7	CATSRGLAGAYEQYF	TGTGCCACCAGCAGAGGACTAGCGGGGGCCTACGAGCAGTACTTC
.	TRBD1	TRBV5-5	TRBJ1-4	CASSLGTGGANEKLFF	TGTGCCAGCAGCTTGGGAACAGGGGGAGCTAATGAAAAACTGTTTTTT
.	.	TRBV7-9	TRBJ1-1	CASSLGEGNTEAFF	TGTGCCAGCAGCTTAGGGGAGGGGAACACTGAAGCTTTCTTT
.	TRBD1	TRBV5-1	TRBJ2-5	CASSVGTGELGTQYF	TGCGCCAGCAGCGTCGGTACAGGGGAACTGGGGACCCAGTACTTC
.	.	TRBV2	TRBJ1-4	CASSIPLATNEKLFF	TGTGCCAGCAGTATACCGTTGGCTACTAATGAAAAACTGTTTTTT
.	.	TRBV5-1	TRBJ2-7	CASSLDSLLEQYF	TGCGCCAGCAGCTTAGACAGCTTGCTCGAGCAGTACTTC
.	.	TRBV9	TRBJ1-2	CASSTTNYGYTF	TGTGCCAGCAGCACAACTAACTATGGCTACACCTTC
.	.	TRBV30	TRBJ2-3	CAWSLSQGLADTQYF	TGTGCCTGGAGTTTAAGTCAGGGGTTAGCAGATACGCAGTATTTT
.	.	TRBV30	TRBJ1-1	CAWILPPGGTEAFF	TGTGCCTGGATCCTTCCACCCGGGGGGACTGAAGCTTTCTTT
once	TRBD1	TRBV9	TRBJ2-3	CASSLTGGGMDTQYF	TGTGCCAGCAGCCTGACAGGGGGCGGGATGGATACGCAGTATTTT
.	.	TRBV14	TRBJ1-2	CASSQDPREVGALGGYTF	TGTGCCAGCAGCCAAGATCCTAGGGAAGTAGGGGCTCTGGGTGGCTACACCTTC
.	TRBD2	TRBV18	TRBJ2-1	CASSPPGGSYNEQFF	TGTGCCAGCTCTCCACCGGGGGGATCCTACAATGAGCAGTTCTTC
.	.	TRBV2	TRBJ1-1	CASSEALPGAGMNTEAFF	TGTGCCAGCAGTGAAGCGCTTCCGGGTGCAGGGATGAACACTGAAGCTTTCTTT
.	.	TRBV7-9	TRBJ2-5	CASSFGEKETQYF	TGTGCCAGCAGCTTTGGAGAGAAAGAGACCCAGTACTTC
.	.	TRBV19	TRBJ1-5	CASSPRGGGVNQPQHF	TGTGCCAGTAGCCCCAGAGGTGGGGGCGTAAATCAGCCCCAGCATTTT
once	.	TRBV11-2	TRBJ1-2	CASRKPQTANYGYTF	TGTGCCAGCCGTAAACCTCAGACAGCTAACTATGGCTACACCTTC
few	.	TRBV7-9	TRBJ1-2	CASSFTGDAPGGYTF	TGTGCCAGCAGCTTTACAGGAGACGCCCCGGGTGGCTACACCTTC
.	.	TRBV4-1	TRBJ2-7	CASSQDGGFEQYF	TGCGCCAGCAGCCAAGACGGAGGGTTCGAGCAGTACTTC
.	.	TRBV11-2	TRBJ1-2	CASSLEPLGGNYGYTF	TGTGCCAGCAGCTTAGAGCCTCTCGGGGGAAACTATGGCTACACCTTC
.	TRBD1	TRBV7-9	TRBJ1-6	CASSPWQGARNSPLHF	TGTGCCAGCAGCCCCTGGCAGGGGGCGAGAAATTCACCCCTCCACTTT
.	.	TRBV7-8	TRBJ1-3	CASSLTYGLQSHSGNTIYF	TGTGCCAGCAGCTTAACCTATGGGCTCCAGTCTCACTCTGGAAACACCATATATTTT
.	TRBD1	TRBV27	TRBJ2-2	CASSLGQGTGKAGELFF	TGTGCCAGCAGTTTAGGACAGGGGACAGGGAAGGCCGGGGAGCTGTTTTTT
few	.	TRBV2	TRBJ1-2	CASRFSTDSF	TGTGCCAGCAGATTTTCGACAGACAGCTTC
.	.	TRBV7-9	TRBJ2-1	CASSPRQVPNEQFF	TGTGCCAGCAGCCCCCGACAGGTACCTAATGAGCAGTTCTTC
.	TRBD2	TRBV6-1	TRBJ2-1	CASSEPTLAGLYNEQFF	TGTGCCAGCAGTGAACCCACGCTAGCGGGGCTCTACAATGAGCAGTTCTTC
.	.	TRBV6-4	TRBJ2-5	CASSVRGGEETQYF	TGTGCCAGCAGCGTCCGAGGAGGGGAAGAGACCCAGTACTTC
.	TRBD1	TRBV7-9	TRBJ2-7	CASTPTGGYEQYF	TGTGCCAGCACCCCGACAGGGGGCTACGAGCAGTACTTC
.	.	TRBV10-3	TRBJ2-3	CAISDPTSTDTQYF	TGTGCCATCAGTGACCCTACTAGCACAGATACGCAGTATTTT
once	.	TRBV19	TRBJ2-1	CASSIVGHLYNEQFF	TGTGCCAGTAGTATAGTCGGACATCTATACAATGAGCAGTTCTTC
.	.	TRBV6-1	TRBJ1-5	CASQSNQPQHF	TGTGCCAGCCAAAGCAATCAGCCCCAGCATTTT
medium-sized	TRBD2	TRBV4-2	TRBJ2-3	CASSQERGGSDTQYF	TGTGCCAGCAGCCAAGAGCGGGGGGGCTCAGATACGCAGTATTTT
.	.	TRBV11-2	TRBJ1-2	CASSLGRLYGYTF	TGTGCCAGCAGCTTAGGCAGGCTCTATGGCTACACCTTC
once	TRBD2	TRBV19	TRBJ2-1	CASSITRTSGGYNEQFF	TGTGCCAGTAGTATAACGCGGACTAGCGGGGGTTACAATGAGCAGTTCTTC
.	.	TRBV6-4	TRBJ1-1	CASSEEGTLNTEAFF	TGTGCCAGCAGTGAAGAAGGGACACTGAACACTGAAGCTTTCTTT
once	.	TRBV28	TRBJ2-1	CASSWGLQLSSYNEQFF	TGTGCCAGCAGTTGGGGGCTACAGCTTAGCTCCTACAATGAGCAGTTCTTC
.	TRBD2	TRBV6-5	TRBJ2-3	CASRPSGGTQYF	TGTGCCAGCAGACCGTCGGGGGGTACGCAGTATTTT
.	.	TRBV27	TRBJ1-2	CASRQAGKSNYGYTF	TGTGCCAGCAGACAAGCGGGGAAATCTAACTATGGCTACACCTTC
.	TRBD2	TRBV4-1	TRBJ2-2	CASSPRGGPGELFF	TGCGCCAGCAGCCCGCGGGGGGGCCCCGGGGAGCTGTTTTTT
.	TRBD1	TRBV5-4	TRBJ2-7	CASTQDRGQGYEQYF	TGTGCCAGCACTCAGGACAGGGGGCAAGGCTACGAGCAGTACTTC
.	.	TRBV13	TRBJ1-5	CASSLDRDQPQHF	TGTGCCAGCAGCTTAGACAGGGATCAGCCCCAGCATTTT
.	.	TRBV6-1	TRBJ1-4	CASSVGPATNEKLFF	TGTGCCAGCAGTGTGGGGCCGGCAACTAATGAAAAACTGTTTTTT
once	TRBD2	TRBV7-2	TRBJ2-5	CASSPGTSRSGGYETQYF	TGTGCCAGCAGCCCCGGGACTAGCCGCAGCGGGGGTTATGAGACCCAGTACTTC